The entry that follows covers one TCR beta chain sequence. What antigen it recognizes has not been identified. Base qualities are not recorded, but no much larger clone differs from it by a single base. TCRbeta CDR3 regions were amplified from genomic DNA using the immunoSEQ Assay, a bias-controlled multiplex PCR. In the source study's methods: The number of nucleated cells in each sample was estimated by amplification of reference gene primers within the assay. Sequence reads were collapsed and filtered to measure the absolute abundance of every unique TCRbeta CDR3 rearrangement. For each sample, productive Simpson clonality was calculated as the square root of Simpson's diversity index over productive rearrangements. TCRdb took this table from immuneACCESS and kept in-frame rearrangements with V and J called. Such tables lack part of the clones; where checked against another copy, unresolved V genes explain under half of the gap, and the rest is unexplained. The V and J calls and clone size were taken over from that table, and D and trimming were inferred from the DNA. The sample includes about 190,000 clones, with roughly 80% observed a single time. The biggest ten clones account for 2.5% to 3.5% of the sample.

Enrolling through a virtual design, the prospective study's participants ranged in age from roughly 18 to 95 years and lived across about two dozen United States geographic areas. In the prospective study, cohorts were assigned on the basis of participant-reported clinical history obtained from a screening survey and a study questionnaire. For ImmuneRACE Cohort 3, a participant was defined as recovered based on two consecutive negative NP/OP PCR tests, clearance by a healthcare professional, or resolution of symptoms. Each participant in the prospective study had whole blood, serum and a nasopharyngeal or oropharyngeal swab collected by mobile phlebotomists. Prospective study participants could optionally give additional blood draws and questionnaires over a 2-month period. Before DNA extraction, blood samples from the prospective study were shipped at room temperature or frozen. This sample stems from a study of blood T cell repertoires in COVID-19 (TCRdb year 2020). For the study in its entirety: Samples from collaborators originated in the United States, Italy and Spain and spanned both the acute and convalescent phases of COVID-19. The prospective study material was composed of cDNA or gDNA derived from T cells, B-cell-depleted T cells, or PBMCs. The dataset comprised deeply sampled blood TCRbeta repertoires from subjects exposed to, actively infected with, or recovered from COVID-19. The repertoires were released in a freely available public database intended as a resource for research on the immune response to SARS-CoV-2. Samples came from the ongoing ImmuneRACE study (first 160 participants) plus 1,254 subjects from 6 global collaborators. Sample metadata almost always included a de-identified subject ID, COVID-19 status, age in years and sex. Where available, HLA class I and class II types were obtained from metadata supplied by the sample provider rather than from assay-based typing. General findings and caveats noted by the study authors: Clinical and demographic metadata were provided uncurated, with the amount varying by source and participant.

Looking up the germline V gene yields CDR1 MNHEY and CDR2 SVGAGI. The CDR3 numbers 11 residues from cysteine through phenylalanine. Left in the record is the CDR3 DNA by itself, 33 bases read in frame from the first base. A distance of 6 bases separates the germline ends of V and J, which lose 7 bases and 3 bases respectively. The source material was PBMCs or T cells enriched from blood (not recorded which). Rearrangement joined TRBV6-5 to TRBJ1-1, with the D gene uncertain. This receptor was taken from a woman aged 25 to 39 who had recovered from COVID-19. The CDR3 loop reads CASNLDTEAFF. The DNA is TGTGCCAGCAATCTTGACACTGAAGCTTTCTTT.